These 14 T cell receptor beta chains were sequenced from one sample in a study of T-cell reconstitution after alpha-beta-depleted transplantation in children. As it was prepared, the TCRbeta library received unique molecular identifiers. TCRdb used MiXCR to reprocess the PCR reads, holding one entry per CDR3 protein. The sample consists of hundreds of thousands of distinct CDR3 sequences, 20% to 25% of them appearing once. The specimen comprised PBMCs, mostly from graft donor cells, sampled 360 days after TCRalphabeta/CD19-depleted stem cell transplant. The source is a boy younger than two who had a stem cell transplant for acute myeloid leukemia, so the T cells may come from the graft donor.

This clonotype occurred a few times. The chain couples TRBV20-1 to TRBJ2-1; D might be TRBD1 or TRBD2, each matching 5 bases. CDR3 length: 15 amino acids. Germline-derived CDR1 and CDR2 are DFQATT and SNEGSKA (reference sequence). V lost 0 bases, J lost 9 bases, and 18 bases lay in between. The CDR3 here is CSARERITGLGEQFF. As DNA, the CDR3 is TGCAGTGCTAGAGAAAGGATAACGGGGCTGGGTGAGCAGTTCTTC.

The gene calls are TRBV12-3 or TRBV12-4 and TRBJ2-7, with D possibly being TRBD1 (5 bases). Trimming pared 6 bases from V and 3 bases from J, leaving 15 bases between. The CDR3 runs to 14 residues. Written as DNA, the CDR3 is TGTGCCAGCAGCGCAAGGGGTTTTGGCTACGAGCAGTACTTC. This translates into CASSARGFGYEQYF.

This clonotype was observed many times. The rearrangement links TRBV2 to TRBJ2-3; D possibly corresponds to TRBD1 (5 bases). Germline V gene lookup returns CDR1 SNHLY and CDR2 FYNNEI. The CDR3 extends over 13 amino acids. V lost 9 bases and J 1 base, leaving 11 bases between the germline ends. The CDR3 coding sequence is TGTGCCAGACAGGTTCTGGGCACAGATACGCAGTATTTT. Protein: CARQVLGTDTQYF.

The chain employs TRBV20-1 and TRBJ2-1; 11 bases match TRBD2. The CDR3 contains 16 residues. V shed 5 bases, J shed 4 bases, and the junction held 10 bases outside the gene matches. Germline lookup yields CDR1 DFQATT and CDR2 SNEGSKA (reference sequence). The chain's CDR3 is CSAGLPTSGVYNEQFF. The CDR3 DNA sequence: TGCAGTGCTGGCTTACCGACTAGCGGGGTATACAATGAGCAGTTCTTC.

This sequence joins TRBV15 and TRBJ2-1, with TRBD2 matching over 9 bases. CDR3 length: 17 amino acids. Unmatched junction bases numbered 8, after V lost 0 bases and J lost 5 bases. Germline CDR1 LNHNV, CDR2 YYDKDF (reference sequence). CDR3 DNA: TGTGCCACCAGCAGAGAAAGCGGGGGGAGGGGTGACAATGAGCAGTTCTTC. It specifies CATSRESGGRGDNEQFF.

This clonotype showed up just a few times. Here the CDR3 DNA reads TGTGCCAGCAGTGTAGCGAGCACCGGGGAGCTGTTTTTT. Translated, it gives CASSVASTGELFF. The chain carries TRBV6-1 and TRBJ2-2; D is possibly TRBD2 (5 bases). Germline V CDR1 and CDR2: MNHNS, SASEGT. Trimming stripped 4 bases from V and 4 bases from J, with 7 bases between. The CDR3 consists of 13 residues.

This clonotype was detected many times. The genes are TRBV7-2 and TRBJ2-2, with unresolved D. The CDR3 has 14 amino acids. Germline CDR1 and CDR2: SGHTA and FQGNSA. Trimming cost V 1 base and J 3 bases, with 6 bases left between them. The CDR3 is CASSLVVDTGELFF. CDR3 nucleotide sequence: TGTGCCAGCAGCTTAGTAGTGGACACCGGGGAGCTGTTTTTT.

This clonotype was seen a few times. V and J are TRBV12-3 or TRBV12-4 and TRBJ2-2, with D possibly matching TRBD2 (6 bases). V was trimmed by 4 bases and J by 6 bases, leaving 9 bases between them. The CDR3 totals 13 residues. CDR3 amino acids: CASSWRAAGELFF. The CDR3 bases are TGTGCCAGCAGTTGGAGGGCTGCCGGGGAGCTGTTTTTT.

The chain couples TRBV6-1 to TRBJ2-7, with 7 bases matching TRBD1. Germline V gives CDR1 MNHNS, CDR2 SASEGT. V lost 10 bases to trimming and J lost 0 bases; unmatched junction nucleotides: 3. This CDR3 contains 12 residues. This CDR3 is CATRDSSYEQYV. CDR3 DNA: TGTGCCACACGGGACAGCTCCTACGAGCAGTACGTC.

This clonotype has a count of ten or more. The chain links TRBV29-1 to TRBJ1-1; 7 nucleotides line up with TRBD1. The V and J ends lost 1 base and 4 bases, in that order; junction bases with no gene match: 3. Germline V CDR1 and CDR2: SQVTM, ANQGSEA. The CDR3 spans 13 residues. The chain's CDR3 is CSVEGQGGTEAFF. CDR3 bases: TGCAGCGTTGAAGGCCAGGGGGGCACTGAAGCTTTCTTT.

The sample holds many counts of this clonotype. This sequence joins TRBV5-1 and TRBJ2-1; possible D gene TRBD1, 5 bases. In germline, CDR1 is SGHRS, CDR2 YFSETQ. Trimming removed 1 base from V and 3 bases from J, with 11 bases in between. CDR3 length equals 15 residues. This chain's CDR3 is CASSLPTGHYNEQFF. The CDR3 nucleotides are TGCGCCAGCAGCTTGCCCACCGGACACTACAATGAGCAGTTCTTC. The variable domain in full, with the rest retrieved from reference TRBV5-1 and TRBJ2-1, is KAGVTQTPRYLIKTRGQQVTLSCSPISGHRSVSWYQQTPGQGLQFLFEYFSETQRNKGNFPGRFSGRQFSNSRSEMNVSTLELGDSALYLCASSLPTGHYNEQFFGPGTRLTVL.

This clonotype occurred a few times. V gene TRBV5-1 combines with J gene TRBJ2-3; D not resolved. There are 17 residues in the CDR3. The V gene's germline CDR1 is SGHRS and CDR2 YFSETQ. Trimming stripped 2 bases from V and 4 bases from J, with 20 bases between. This CDR3 is CASSFKRTSSPADTQYF. The CDR3 nucleotides read TGCGCCAGCAGCTTCAAACGTACCTCAAGCCCCGCAGATACGCAGTATTTT.

The chain joins TRBV29-1 to TRBJ2-1; 10 positions match TRBD1. CDR1 and CDR2 (germline): SQVTM, ANQGSEA. CDR3 length: 14 amino acids. Losses at the gene ends were 4 bases for V and 7 bases for J; bases not matched to a gene: 7. The CDR3 is CSVAGQGDVNEQFF. The CDR3 coding sequence is TGCAGCGTTGCAGGACAGGGGGATGTGAATGAGCAGTTCTTC.

The rearrangement links TRBV20-1 to TRBJ2-3; possible D gene TRBD2, 7 bases. Germline V gene sequence: CDR1 DFQATT, CDR2 SNEGSKA (reference sequence). The CDR3 extends over 14 amino acids. V was shortened by 0 bases and J by 8 bases, with 15 bases between the two germline ends. CDR3 sequence reads: CSAREMGGRGTQYF. The CDR3 nucleotides are TGCAGTGCTAGAGAGATGGGGGGGCGTGGTACGCAGTATTTT.